The rows below give T cell receptor beta chains drawn from one sample of a study of shared clonotypes between healthy human individuals. Assay: immunoSEQ multiplex PCR; the TCRdb copy retains only in-frame clones and omits some. This sample has 630,000 or so clones; 98% occur once, and the top ten carry 0.3%. The sample consisted of naive CD8+ T cells sorted from blood. Every receptor here comes from a man aged 25-45 years in good health. CDR3s include the opening cysteine and the closing phenylalanine or tryptophan. The D gene is left open where the match is weak. Expanded clones are given a class, and other clones once, few, many or no size at all.

TRBV25-1	-	TRBJ2-2	-	TGTGCCAGCAGTCGAAGCACCGGGGAGCTGTTTTTT	CASSRSTGELFF
TRBV29-1	-	TRBJ2-2	-	TGCAGCGTTGTATTGACGAACACCGGGGAGCTGTTTTTT	CSVVLTNTGELFF
TRBV5-1	TRBD1	TRBJ1-2	-	TGCGCCAGCAGCTCTCCCGGGACAGAATATGGCTACACCTTC	CASSSPGTEYGYTF
TRBV19	TRBD1	TRBJ2-7	-	TGTGCCAGTAGCCCTGGGACAGGGGCCTCCTACGAGCAGTACTTC	CASSPGTGASYEQYF
TRBV7-8	-	TRBJ2-1	-	TGTGCCAGCAGCTCGACTAGTATTGAGCAGTTCTTC	CASSSTSIEQFF
TRBV18	TRBD1	TRBJ1-2	-	TGTGCCAGCTCACCCCTCACAGGGGAGTATGGCTACACCTTC	CASSPLTGEYGYTF
TRBV5-1	-	TRBJ1-1	-	TGCGCCAGCAGCCCATCCGGGACCATAACTGAAGCTTTCTTT	CASSPSGTITEAFF
TRBV7-9	TRBD1	TRBJ1-2	few	TGTGCCAGCAGTACAACCGGGACAGAGGCTTATGGCTACACCTTC	CASSTTGTEAYGYTF
TRBV7-9	-	TRBJ2-7	-	TGTGCCAGCAGCTCATCGAGGAAGATTTACGAGCAGTACTTC	CASSSSRKIYEQYF
TRBV10-1	TRBD1	TRBJ1-1	-	TGCGCCAGCAGTTCGGGACAGATGAACACTGAAGCTTTCTTT	CASSSGQMNTEAFF
TRBV29-1	-	TRBJ1-1	once	TGCAGCGTTGTGGTGAACACTGAAGCTTTCTTT	CSVVVNTEAFF
TRBV7-6	TRBD2	TRBJ2-3	-	TGTGCCAGCAGCCGGACTAGCGCCAAAGATACGCAGTATTTT	CASSRTSAKDTQYF
TRBV27	-	TRBJ2-3	-	TGTGCCAGCTCTCACGGGGATACGCAGTATTTT	CASSHGDTQYF
TRBV19	-	TRBJ1-1	once	TGTGCCAGTAGTACAGGGGATTGGGGGAACACTGAAGCTTTCTTT	CASSTGDWGNTEAFF
TRBV29-1	-	TRBJ2-1	-	TGCAGCGTTGAAGGGGTAAACAATGAGCAGTTCTTC	CSVEGVNNEQFF
TRBV7-8	TRBD2	TRBJ2-5	-	TGTGCCAGCAGCCCTAGCGGGAGGACACGGGAGACCCAGTACTTC	CASSPSGRTRETQYF
TRBV27	-	TRBJ2-7	-	TGTGCCAGCAGTTTTAAGAGGAATGCCTACGAGCAGTACTTC	CASSFKRNAYEQYF
TRBV7-9	-	TRBJ2-2	-	TGTGCCAGCAGCGATAGCGGTGGGGGACACACCGGGGAGCTGTTTTTT	CASSDSGGGHTGELFF
TRBV5-5	TRBD1	TRBJ1-2	-	TGTGCCAGCAGCGCGGGACAGTTCTATGGCTACACCTTC	CASSAGQFYGYTF
TRBV14	TRBD2	TRBJ2-3	-	TGTGCCAGCAGCCAAGATTCCGTAACACCGGGAGGGCCCCCAGATACGCAGTATTTT	CASSQDSVTPGGPPDTQYF
TRBV7-9	-	TRBJ1-2	-	TGTGCCAGCAGCTTAGGTTGGGGTGGGCAGCTCGGCTACACCTTC	CASSLGWGGQLGYTF
TRBV9	-	TRBJ2-7	few	TGTGCCAGCAGCGTAGGGGACGAGCAGTACTTC	CASSVGDEQYF
TRBV9	-	TRBJ2-1	-	TGTGCCAGCAGCCCAGGGGTCCCCGTTTACAATGAGCAGTTCTTC	CASSPGVPVYNEQFF
TRBV9	TRBD2	TRBJ2-1	-	TGTGCCAGCAGCGGCGGACTAGCGGGAGAAGAGAATGAGCAGTTCTTC	CASSGGLAGEENEQFF
TRBV7-3	-	TRBJ2-5	-	TGTGCCAGCAGTCTACCCAGGTGGGAGATCCAAGAGACCCAGTACTTC	CASSLPRWEIQETQYF
TRBV11-3	TRBD1	TRBJ2-2	-	TGTGCCAGCAGTCACGGCGGACAGGGGTCCACCGGGGAGCTGTTTTTT	CASSHGGQGSTGELFF
TRBV19	-	TRBJ1-1	-	TGTGCCAGTAGTACCAGGGGAGACGGGGACACTGAAGCTTTCTTT	CASSTRGDGDTEAFF
TRBV28	-	TRBJ1-1	-	TGTGCCAGCACACAACAGGGAGGTGCTGAAGCTTTCTTT	CASTQQGGAEAFF
TRBV28	TRBD2	TRBJ2-7	-	TGTGCCAGCAGTCCCTGGGGGGGTAGCTCCTACGAGCAGTACTTC	CASSPWGGSSYEQYF
TRBV11-2	-	TRBJ2-3	-	TGTGCCAGCAGCCGGACCTTAAGGGGGACAGATACGCAGTATTTT	CASSRTLRGTDTQYF
TRBV5-8	TRBD1	TRBJ2-7	-	TGTGCCAGCAGCTTGGGACAGGGCTTAGCCTACGAGCAGTACTTC	CASSLGQGLAYEQYF
TRBV7-3	-	TRBJ2-3	-	TGTGCCAGCAGCTTAGTTGGGGGGACAGATACGCAGTATTTT	CASSLVGGTDTQYF
TRBV29-1	TRBD1	TRBJ2-7	-	TGCAGCGTTGTCGTACAGGGGTACGAGCAGTACTTC	CSVVVQGYEQYF
TRBV2	-	TRBJ1-1	-	TGTGCCTCTCTGGCGAACACTGAAGCTTTCTTT	CASLANTEAFF
TRBV18	-	TRBJ1-5	once	TGTGCCAGCTCACCAGACGGGGGTATAGGGCAGCCCCAGCATTTT	CASSPDGGIGQPQHF
TRBV27	-	TRBJ2-2	once	TGTGCCAGCAGCCGAGGGACTTCCACCGGGGAGCTGTTTTTT	CASSRGTSTGELFF
TRBV12-5	-	TRBJ2-1	-	TGTGCTAGTGGTTCTAGCCAGAGCTCCTACAATGAGCAGTTCTTC	CASGSSQSSYNEQFF
TRBV6-6	-	TRBJ2-3	-	TGTGCCAGCAGGAACCGGGACATCCTGGGGGATACGCAGTATTTT	CASRNRDILGDTQYF
TRBV6-5	TRBD1	TRBJ2-7	-	TGTGCCAGCAGTTACACTTGGGACAGATCCTACGAGCAGTACTTC	CASSYTWDRSYEQYF